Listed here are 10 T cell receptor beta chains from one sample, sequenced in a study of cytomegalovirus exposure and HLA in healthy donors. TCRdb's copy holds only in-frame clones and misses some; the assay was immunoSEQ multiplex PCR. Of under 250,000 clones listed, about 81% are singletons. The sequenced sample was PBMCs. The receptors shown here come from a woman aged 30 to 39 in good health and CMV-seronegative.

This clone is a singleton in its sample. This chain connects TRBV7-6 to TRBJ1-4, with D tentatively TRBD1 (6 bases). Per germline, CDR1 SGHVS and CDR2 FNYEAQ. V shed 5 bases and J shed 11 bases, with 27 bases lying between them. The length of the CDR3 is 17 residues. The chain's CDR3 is CASSDTGGGLPLTKLFF. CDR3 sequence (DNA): TGTGCCAGCAGCGATACCGGGGGGGGGCTTCCTTTGACGAAACTGTTTTTT.

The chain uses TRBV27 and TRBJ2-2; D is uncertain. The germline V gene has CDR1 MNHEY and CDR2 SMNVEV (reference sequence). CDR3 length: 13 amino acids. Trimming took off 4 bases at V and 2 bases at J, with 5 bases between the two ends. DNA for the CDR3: TGTGCCAGCAGTTCTCTTAACACCGGGGAGCTGTTTTTT. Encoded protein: CASSSLNTGELFF.

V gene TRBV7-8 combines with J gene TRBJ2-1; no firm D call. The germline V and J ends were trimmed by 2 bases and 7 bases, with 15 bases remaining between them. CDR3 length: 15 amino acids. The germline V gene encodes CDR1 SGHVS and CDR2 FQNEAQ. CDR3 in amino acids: CASSLRSRLANEQFF. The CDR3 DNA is TGTGCCAGCAGCTTACGGAGTCGGTTGGCAAATGAGCAGTTCTTC. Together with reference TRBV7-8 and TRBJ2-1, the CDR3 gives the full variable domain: GAGVSQSPRYKVAKRGQDVALRCDPISGHVSLFWYQQALGQGPEFLTYFQNEAQLDKSGLPSDRFFAERPEGSVSTLKIQRTQQEDSAVYLCASSLRSRLANEQFFGPGTRLTVL.

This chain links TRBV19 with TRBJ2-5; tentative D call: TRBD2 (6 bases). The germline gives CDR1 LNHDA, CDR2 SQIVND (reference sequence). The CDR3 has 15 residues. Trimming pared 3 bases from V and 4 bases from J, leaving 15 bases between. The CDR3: CASSMGGRSPETQYF. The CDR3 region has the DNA TGTGCCAGTAGTATGGGAGGACGGAGCCCAGAGACCCAGTACTTC.

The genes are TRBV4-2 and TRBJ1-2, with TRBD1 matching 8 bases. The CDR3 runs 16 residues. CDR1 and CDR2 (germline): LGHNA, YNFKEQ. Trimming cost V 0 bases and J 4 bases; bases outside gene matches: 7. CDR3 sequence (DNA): TGTGCCAGCAGCCAAGATGGGGCAGGGGGCGTCTATGGCTACACCTTC. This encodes CASSQDGAGGVYGYTF.

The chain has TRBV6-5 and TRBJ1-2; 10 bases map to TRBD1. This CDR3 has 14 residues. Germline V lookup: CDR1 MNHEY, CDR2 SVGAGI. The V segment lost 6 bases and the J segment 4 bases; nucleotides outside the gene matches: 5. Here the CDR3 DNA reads TGTGCCAGCAGGACAGGGGGCGCGAGCTATGGCTACACCTTC. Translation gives CASRTGGASYGYTF.

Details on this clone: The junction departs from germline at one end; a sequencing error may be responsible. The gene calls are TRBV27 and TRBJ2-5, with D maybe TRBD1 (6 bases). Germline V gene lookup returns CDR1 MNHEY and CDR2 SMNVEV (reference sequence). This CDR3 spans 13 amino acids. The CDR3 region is CASSPSTGTTSNF. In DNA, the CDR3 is TGTGCCAGCAGTCCCTCCACAGGGACGACTTCGAACTTC.

CDR3 DNA sequence: TGTGCCATCAGTGTCGGGGGACCCAATCAGCCCCAGCATTTT. This codes for CAISVGGPNQPQHF. This sequence joins TRBV10-3 and TRBJ1-5, with a possible D match to TRBD1 (5 bases). Trimming took off 4 bases at V and 3 bases at J, with 10 bases between the two ends. The germline gives CDR1 ENHRY, CDR2 SYGVKD. The CDR3 runs 14 residues.

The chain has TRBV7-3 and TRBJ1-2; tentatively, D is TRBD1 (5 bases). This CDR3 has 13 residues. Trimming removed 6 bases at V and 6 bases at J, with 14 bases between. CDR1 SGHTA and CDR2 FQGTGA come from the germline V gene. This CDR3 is CASSRGGDDGYTF. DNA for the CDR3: TGTGCCAGCAGTAGGGGAGGGGATGATGGCTACACCTTC.

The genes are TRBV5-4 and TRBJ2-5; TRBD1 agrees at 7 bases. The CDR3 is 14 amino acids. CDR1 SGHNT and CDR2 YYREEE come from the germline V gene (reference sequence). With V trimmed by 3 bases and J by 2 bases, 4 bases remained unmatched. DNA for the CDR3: TGTGCCAGCAGCTCCCAGACAGGGCAAGAGACCCAGTACTTC. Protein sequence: CASSSQTGQETQYF.